One and the same sample provided the 31 T cell receptor beta chains below, sequenced in a study of T cells in women clearing cervical HPV infection. Measured with immunoSEQ multiplex PCR; TCRdb has only the in-frame clones, and not every one. The sample totals around 39,000 clones. Sequencing was carried out using blood buffy coat. The source of these receptors is a woman aged 18-69 years with a cervical HPV16 infection that either progressed to CIN3+ or cleared (not recorded which).

On this clone: The read stops 3 residues short of the end of the CDR3; the missing end is completed from the germline J gene. The genes are TRBV5-1 and TRBJ1-4; 7 bases agree with TRBD1. The CDR3 loop spans 15 amino acids. V gave up 4 bases and J gave up 5 bases; unmatched junction bases: 8. CDR1 and CDR2 (germline): SGHRS, YFSETQ. The covered CDR3 bases are TGCGCCAGCAGCGGTAGGACAGGAGAAAATGAAAAA. This gives the protein CASSGRTGENEK. The entire CDR3 is CASSGRTGENEKLFF.

About this clone: The CDR3 end falls 3 residues outside the read, so it is completed with the germline J gene. V and J are TRBV20-1 and TRBJ2-1; 9 bases line up with TRBD2. CDR1 and CDR2 (germline): DFQATT, SNEGSKA (reference sequence). The CDR3 contains 16 residues. With 0 bases clipped from V and 7 bases from J, the junction kept 10 bases outside the gene matches. The sequenced part of the CDR3 DNA is TGCAGTGCTAGAGACCCAGCGGGGGGTGATCTAAATGAG. Protein product: CSARDPAGGDLNE. The entire CDR3 protein reads CSARDPAGGDLNEQFF.

As regards this clone: The missing CDR3 end, 3 residues past where the read stops, is filled in from the germline J gene. The gene calls are TRBV6-1 and TRBJ1-2, with TRBD1 as a possible D gene (6 bases). There are 13 residues in the CDR3. The V gene's germline CDR1 is MNHNS and CDR2 SASEGT. CDR3 DNA, as far as it was read: TGTGCCAGCAGTGAAGCAAGGGACAATGAC. Its translation: CASSEARDND. The CDR3 in full is CASSEARDNDYTF.

A note on this clone: The read terminates 3 residues before the CDR3 end, so the remaining end is supplied by the germline J gene. The chain couples TRBV28 to TRBJ1-2; D unresolved. The V end was cut by 3 bases, the J end by 6 bases, with 11 bases between. CDR3 length: 13 residues. Germline lookup yields CDR1 MDHEN and CDR2 SYDVKM. CDR3 residues: CASSFPLRDGYTF. CDR3 bases read: TGTGCCAGCAGTTTTCCTTTGCGGGATGGC.

Turning to this clone: The read comes to an end 3 residues before the CDR3 does, leaving the germline J gene to fill in the end. The chain recombines TRBV6-2 or TRBV6-3 with TRBJ2-2; D not resolved. Trimming pared 6 bases from V and 1 base from J, leaving 12 bases between. In germline, CDR1 is MNHEY, CDR2 SVGEGT. This CDR3 is 15 amino acids long. The sequenced CDR3 bases are TGTGCCAGCAGAACCGTATACAGGAACACCGGGGAG. The encoded protein is CASRTVYRNTGE. The whole CDR3 sequence reads CASRTVYRNTGELFF.

Regarding this clone: With the read ending 3 residues before the CDR3 end, the germline J gene is used to fill in that end. The rearrangement links TRBV5-8 to TRBJ1-6, with D possibly being TRBD1 (5 bases). Deletions cut 1 base from V and 7 bases from J, with 12 bases between. The CDR3 contains 15 residues. In germline, CDR1 is SGHTS, CDR2 YDEGEE. The CDR3 here is CASSLLAGSNSPLHF. The sequenced CDR3 bases are TGTGCCAGCAGCTTGTTGGCAGGGAGCAATTCACCC.

Remarks on this clone: The read terminates 3 residues ahead of where the CDR3 ends, so the germline J gene completes it. The chain employs TRBV6-1 and TRBJ2-7; TRBD1 agrees at 8 bases. The germline gives CDR1 MNHNS, CDR2 SASEGT. The V gene end was trimmed by 4 bases and the J gene end by 6 bases; junction bases not matched to a gene: 8. The CDR3 contains 14 residues. CDR3 DNA (partial): TGTGCCAGCAGTGGTGAGACAGGGGCTGGCGAG. Its translation is CASSGETGAGE. The whole CDR3 protein is CASSGETGAGEQYF.

CDR3 amino acids: CASSPSTDYGYTF. The DNA read from the CDR3 is TGTGCCAGCTCACCATCAACAGACTATGGC. The chain joins TRBV18 to TRBJ1-2; D unclear. The CDR3 end lies 3 residues beyond the end of the read and is filled in from the germline J gene. Germline lookup yields CDR1 KGHSH and CDR2 LQKENI. V gave up 2 bases and J gave up 3 bases, with 7 bases separating them. CDR3 size: 13 residues.

On this clone itself: Read data end 3 residues before the CDR3 end; the end is taken from the germline J gene. The rearrangement links TRBV29-1 to TRBJ1-1, with TRBD1 matching over 7 bases. This CDR3 spans 12 amino acids. V shed 4 bases and J 5 bases; nucleotides not matched to a gene: 4. Germline assignment: CDR1 SQVTM and CDR2 ANQGSEA. Partial CDR3 DNA: TGCAGCGTTGGACAGGGTGGGACTGAA. Translating it yields CSVGQGGTE. In full, the CDR3 is CSVGQGGTEAFF.

Note on this clone: Read data end 3 residues before the CDR3 end; the end is taken from the germline J gene. The rearrangement uses TRBV20-1 and TRBJ1-5; maybe TRBD1 (6 bases). CDR3 size: 15 residues. Germline V gene sequence: CDR1 DFQATT, CDR2 SNEGSKA (reference sequence). V was pared by 1 base and J by 4 bases, with 14 bases between. The chain's CDR3 is CSARAGVGSNQPQHF. The sequenced part of the CDR3 DNA is TGCAGTGCTAGAGCAGGGGTGGGGAGTAATCAGCCC.

About this clone: The missing CDR3 end, 3 residues past where the read stops, is filled in from the germline J gene. The chain has TRBV7-2 and TRBJ1-2; a possible D gene is TRBD1 (5 bases). Per the germline V gene, CDR1 is SGHTA and CDR2 is FQGNSA. CDR3 length: 13 residues. CDR3 sequence: CASSLAETGDYTF. The part of the CDR3 DNA that was read is TGTGCCAGCAGCTTAGCGGAAACAGGCGAC.

For this clone: The CDR3 end is not reached by the read, which stops 3 residues before it; the germline J gene fills it in. This chain links TRBV13 with TRBJ2-7, with D possibly matching TRBD1 (6 bases). Germline CDR1 PRHDT, CDR2 FYEKMQ (reference sequence). Trimming cost V 3 bases and J 0 bases, with 9 bases left between them. There are 14 residues in the CDR3. Incomplete CDR3 DNA: TGTGCCAGCAGCTTGAGGACAGTCTCCTACGAG. It specifies CASSLRTVSYE. The whole CDR3 region reads CASSLRTVSYEQYF.

A word on this clone: The read terminates 3 residues before the CDR3 end, so the remaining end is supplied by the germline J gene. The J gene is TRBJ2-1, the V gene TRBV11-2, with a weak D call TRBD1 (7 bases). The germline V and J ends were trimmed by 5 bases and 3 bases, with 14 bases remaining between them. CDR1 SGHAT and CDR2 FQNNGV come from the germline V gene. This CDR3 region has 15 residues. The CDR3 loop reads CASSPAGGNYNEQFF. The DNA read from the CDR3 is TGTGCCAGCAGCCCCGCAGGGGGGAACTACAATGAG.

Concerning this clone: The DNA ends 3 residues before the CDR3 does, and the rest of the CDR3 is filled in from the germline J gene. This rearrangement joins TRBV5-6 to TRBJ1-2; 8 nucleotides match TRBD1. Germline assignment: CDR1 SGHDT and CDR2 YYEEEE. The CDR3 spans 13 residues. CDR3 residues: CASSSGGIDGYTF. Partial CDR3 DNA: TGTGCCAGCAGCTCAGGGGGCATTGACGGC.

As to this clone: Germline and junction disagree at one end, which may indicate a read error. The read ends 3 residues early relative to the CDR3; the germline J gene fills the gap. The same CDR3 arises from other DNA sequences in this sample as well. This rearrangement joins TRBV19 to TRBJ1-3; 9 bases line up with TRBD1. Germline V gene sequence: CDR1 LNHDA, CDR2 SQIVND (reference sequence). The CDR3 covers 14 residues. The CDR3 reads CASSIKDRGNTIYF. Incomplete CDR3 DNA: TGTGCCAGTAGTATCAAGGACAGGGGAAACACA.

As for this clone: The read terminates 3 residues ahead of where the CDR3 ends, so the germline J gene completes it. The rearrangement links TRBV29-1 to TRBJ2-2; possibly TRBD1 for D (6 bases). The V and J ends lost 7 bases and 7 bases respectively, with 13 bases between them. Germline CDR1 and CDR2: SQVTM and ANQGSEA. CDR3 length: 12 amino acids. This CDR3 reads CSATRGIGELFF. The sequenced CDR3 bases are TGCAGCGCCACCAGGGGCATCGGGGAG.

Remarks on this clone: The read ends 3 residues shy of where the CDR3 ends; the end is completed using the germline J gene. The J gene is TRBJ2-2, the V gene TRBV12-3 or TRBV12-4; TRBD2 agrees at 7 bases. The V and J ends lost 6 bases and 6 bases, in that order; junction bases with no gene match: 4. The CDR3 runs 13 residues. CDR3 DNA (partial): TGTGCCAGCAGCCTAGGACTAGCCGGGGAG. This gives the protein CASSLGLAGE. The entire CDR3 protein reads CASSLGLAGELFF.

Regarding this clone: The CDR3 extends 3 residues past the end of the read, so its final part is completed from the germline J gene. The chain joins TRBV6-2 or TRBV6-3 to TRBJ2-4; 15 bases match TRBD2. Germline loops: CDR1 MNHEY, CDR2 SVGEGT. After removal of 4 bases from V and 3 bases from J, the junction contained 1 base not matched to a gene. This CDR3 is 16 amino acids long. The CDR3 bases that were read are TGTGCCAGCAGTTTGGGACTAGCGGGGGGCAAAAACATT. Amino acid sequence: CASSLGLAGGKNI. The whole CDR3 protein is CASSLGLAGGKNIQYF.

In regard to this clone: The read is 3 residues too short to cover the CDR3 end, so that end is filled in from the germline J gene. The rearrangement joins TRBV20-1 to TRBJ1-1; D gene unclear. Trimming removed 5 bases from V and 7 bases from J, with 20 bases in between. CDR1 and CDR2 from the germline V gene are DFQATT and SNEGSKA (reference sequence). This CDR3 contains 14 residues. CDR3 bases read: TGCAGTGCTTCTTCAGACACCCCCGGCAATGAA. Its protein product is CSASSDTPGNE. The complete CDR3 reads CSASSDTPGNEAFF.

To note about this clone: The CDR3 end lies 3 residues beyond the end of the read and is filled in from the germline J gene. This rearrangement joins TRBV20-1 to TRBJ2-7; 9 positions agree with TRBD1. The germline gives CDR1 DFQATT, CDR2 SNEGSKA (reference sequence). V lost 5 bases, J lost 1 base, and 6 bases stayed unmatched. The CDR3 loop spans 14 amino acids. CDR3 sequence reads: CSAGTGQGSYEQYF. CDR3 bases read: TGCAGTGCTGGAACGGGACAGGGATCCTACGAG.

About this clone: The read terminates 3 residues ahead of where the CDR3 ends, so the germline J gene completes it. This chain links TRBV18 with TRBJ2-3; the D gene is possibly TRBD1 (6 bases). From germline, CDR1 is KGHSH and CDR2 LQKENI. The CDR3 runs 14 residues. The CDR3 protein is CASSPGGGHQPQYF. The part of the CDR3 DNA that was read is TGTGCCAGCTCACCAGGGGGCGGTCATCAGCCG.

Concerning this clone: The missing CDR3 end, 3 residues past where the read stops, is filled in from the germline J gene. V is TRBV6-1 and J is TRBJ1-2, with no clear D. Germline loops: CDR1 MNHNS, CDR2 SASEGT. The CDR3 runs 13 residues. The CDR3 here is CASSESNAGGYTF. Partial CDR3 DNA: TGTGCCAGCAGTGAGTCCAATGCCGGGGGC.

Regarding this clone: With the read ending 3 residues before the CDR3 end, the germline J gene is used to fill in that end. This chain uses TRBV19 with TRBJ2-3; 9 bases are shared with TRBD2. CDR1 is LNHDA and CDR2 is SQIVND in the germline V gene (reference sequence). The CDR3 spans 14 residues. J lost 4 bases, V lost 5 bases, and 4 bases had no gene match. Here the CDR3 reads CASSLRGGPDTQYF. The covered CDR3 bases are TGTGCCAGTAGTTTGCGGGGGGGCCCAGATACG.

A word on this clone: One end of the junction fails to match germline, which may point to a read error. With the read ending 3 residues before the CDR3 end, the germline J gene is used to fill in that end. The rearrangement links TRBV6-1 to TRBJ1-2; weak D call: TRBD1 (6 bases). Germline values: CDR1 MNHNS, CDR2 SASEGT. This CDR3 contains 17 residues. The DNA read from the CDR3 is TGTGCCAGCAGTAAAGCCCGCCAGGGGCTTATCCCCTATGGC. As protein: CASSKARQGLIPYG. The entire CDR3 reads CASSKARQGLIPYGYTF.

On this clone itself: At one end the junction does not follow the germline gene, possibly because of a read error. The read halts 3 residues ahead of the CDR3 end, with the missing end drawn from the germline J gene. The chain uses TRBV7-2 and TRBJ1-6, with TRBD1 identical over 8 bases. This CDR3 region has 15 residues. Germline lookup yields CDR1 SGHTA and CDR2 FQGNSA. The sequenced part of the CDR3 DNA is TGTGTCAGCAGCCCGGGACAGGCCGGTAATTCACCC. Protein product: CVSSPGQAGNSP. The full CDR3 is CVSSPGQAGNSPLHF.

Remarks on this clone: With the read ending 3 residues before the CDR3 end, the germline J gene is used to fill in that end. V is TRBV20-1 and J is TRBJ2-7; 15 bases match TRBD2. The germline gives CDR1 DFQATT, CDR2 SNEGSKA (reference sequence). With 4 bases clipped from V and 1 base from J, the junction kept 5 bases outside the gene matches. The CDR3 loop spans 16 amino acids. CDR3 sequence reads: CSATGTSGGLSYEQYF. Partial CDR3 DNA: TGCAGTGCTACCGGGACTAGCGGGGGGCTTTCCTACGAG.

About this clone itself: The CDR3 end is not reached by the read, which stops 3 residues before it; the germline J gene fills it in. The chain is built from TRBV2 and TRBJ2-3, with 7 bases lining up with TRBD1. CDR3 length equals 16 residues. The germline V gene encodes CDR1 SNHLY and CDR2 FYNNEI. The chain's CDR3 is CASSDSKGADNQPQYF. CDR3 DNA (partial): TGTGCCAGCAGTGACTCGAAGGGGGCCGACAATCAGCCG.

About this clone: The read gets to within 3 residues of the CDR3 end, and the germline J gene fills in the rest. The chain carries TRBV6-1 and TRBJ1-2; tentatively, D is TRBD1 (6 bases). Germline lookup yields CDR1 MNHNS and CDR2 SASEGT. The CDR3 contains 15 residues. Trimming took 0 bases from V and 3 from J, leaving 11 bases between them. The DNA read from the CDR3 is TGTGCCAGCAGTGAAGCACAGGGTTACTACTATGGC. It specifies CASSEAQGYYYG. The whole CDR3 reads CASSEAQGYYYGYTF.

Remarks on this clone: The CDR3 end is not reached by the read, which stops 3 residues before it; the germline J gene fills it in. The chain carries TRBV5-1 and TRBJ2-2; possibly TRBD1 for D (5 bases). V was clipped by 5 bases and J by 6 bases, with 8 bases between them. CDR1 and CDR2 from the germline V gene are SGHRS and YFSETQ. The CDR3 consists of 12 residues. CDR3 residues: CASSKGSGELFF. The DNA read from the CDR3 is TGCGCCAGCAGTAAGGGGTCCGGGGAG.

Regarding this clone: The read falls 3 residues short of the CDR3 end, and the missing part is taken from the germline J gene. The genes are TRBV30 and TRBJ2-5, with TRBD1 as a possible D gene (6 bases). CDR1 and CDR2 (germline): GTSNPN, SVGIG (reference sequence). V was trimmed by 4 bases and J by 3 bases, leaving 6 bases between them. The CDR3 runs 11 residues. The CDR3 bases that were read are TGTGCCTGGACAGGGGAAGAGACC. Its translation is CAWTGEET. The CDR3 as a whole reads CAWTGEETQYF.

As for this clone: The read ends 3 residues early relative to the CDR3; the germline J gene fills the gap. The chain employs TRBV9 and TRBJ2-7; 9 nucleotides match TRBD1. Germline V gives CDR1 SGDLS, CDR2 YYNGEE. The CDR3 sequence is 14 residues long. V shed 0 bases, J shed 3 bases, and the junction held 1 base outside the gene matches. CDR3 region: CASSVGTGDYEQYF. The CDR3 bases that were read are TGTGCCAGCAGCGTAGGGACAGGGGACTACGAG.